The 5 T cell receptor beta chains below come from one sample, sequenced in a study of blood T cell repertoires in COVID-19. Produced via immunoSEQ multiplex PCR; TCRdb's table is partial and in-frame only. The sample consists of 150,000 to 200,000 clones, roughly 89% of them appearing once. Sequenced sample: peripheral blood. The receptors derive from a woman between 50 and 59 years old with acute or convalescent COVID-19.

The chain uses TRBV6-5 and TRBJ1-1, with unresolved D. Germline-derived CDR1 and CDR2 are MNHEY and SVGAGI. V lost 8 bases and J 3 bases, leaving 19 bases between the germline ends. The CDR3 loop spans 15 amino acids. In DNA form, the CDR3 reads TGTGCCAGCGCGGCCCTGATTGGAGCGTACACTGAAGCTTTCTTT. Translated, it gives CASAALIGAYTEAFF.

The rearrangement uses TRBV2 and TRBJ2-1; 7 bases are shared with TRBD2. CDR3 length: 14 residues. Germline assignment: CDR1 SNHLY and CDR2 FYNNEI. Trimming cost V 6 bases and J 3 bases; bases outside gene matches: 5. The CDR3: CASRSSGFYNEQFF. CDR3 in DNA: TGTGCCAGCAGGTCTAGCGGCTTCTACAATGAGCAGTTCTTC.

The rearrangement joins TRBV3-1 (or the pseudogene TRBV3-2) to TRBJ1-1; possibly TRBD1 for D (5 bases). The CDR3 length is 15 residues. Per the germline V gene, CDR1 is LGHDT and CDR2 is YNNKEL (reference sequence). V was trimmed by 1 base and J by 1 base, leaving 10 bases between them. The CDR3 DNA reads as TGTGCCAGCAGCCAAGGTGGGGCAGGGAACACTGAAGCTTTCTTT. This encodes CASSQGGAGNTEAFF.

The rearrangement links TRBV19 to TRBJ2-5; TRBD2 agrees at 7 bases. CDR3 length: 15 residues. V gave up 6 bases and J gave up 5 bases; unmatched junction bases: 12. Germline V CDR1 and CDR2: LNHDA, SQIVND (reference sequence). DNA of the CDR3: TGTGCCAGTAGAACAACTAGCGTCAGCCCGGAGACCCAGTACTTC. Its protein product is CASRTTSVSPETQYF.

In DNA form, the CDR3 reads TGTGCCAGCAGTCTTGGCAGGGTGACCACTGAAGCTTTCTTT. Amino acids: CASSLGRVTTEAFF. The J gene is TRBJ1-1, the V gene TRBV6-5; D perhaps matches TRBD1 (5 bases). With 5 bases removed from V and 4 bases from J, the gap between germline ends came to 14 bases. The CDR3 sequence is 14 residues long. Germline loops: CDR1 MNHEY, CDR2 SVGAGI.